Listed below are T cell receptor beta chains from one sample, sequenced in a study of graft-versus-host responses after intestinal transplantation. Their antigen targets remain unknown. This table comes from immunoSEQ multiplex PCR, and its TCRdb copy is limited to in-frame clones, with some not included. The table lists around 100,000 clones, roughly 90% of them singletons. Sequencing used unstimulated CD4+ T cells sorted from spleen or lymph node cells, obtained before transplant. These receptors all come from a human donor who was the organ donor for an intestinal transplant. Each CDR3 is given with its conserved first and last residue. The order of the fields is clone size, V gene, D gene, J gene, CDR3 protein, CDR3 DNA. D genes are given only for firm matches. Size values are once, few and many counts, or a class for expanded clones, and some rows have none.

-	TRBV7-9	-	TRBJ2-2	CASSFPNTGELFF	TGTGCCAGCAGCTTTCCGAACACCGGGGAGCTGTTTTTT
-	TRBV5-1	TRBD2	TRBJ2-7	CASRTGGTYEQYF	TGCGCCAGCAGGACCGGGGGGACCTACGAGCAGTACTTC
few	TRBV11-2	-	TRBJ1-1	CASSFDSRSEAFF	TGTGCCAGCAGCTTTGACTCGAGAAGCGAAGCTTTCTTT
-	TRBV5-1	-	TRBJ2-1	CASSPMGLRDNEQFF	TGCGCCAGCAGCCCGATGGGGCTTCGAGACAATGAGCAGTTCTTC
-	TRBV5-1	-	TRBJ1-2	CASSIESGYGYTF	TGCGCCAGCAGCATAGAATCGGGCTATGGCTACACCTTC
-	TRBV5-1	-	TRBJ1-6	CASSLEFSSNSPLHF	TGCGCCAGCAGCTTGGAATTCTCCTCTAATTCACCCCTCCACTTT
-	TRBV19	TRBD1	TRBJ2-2	CASRAWTGKVTGELFF	TGTGCCAGTAGGGCATGGACAGGGAAAGTCACCGGGGAGCTGTTTTTT
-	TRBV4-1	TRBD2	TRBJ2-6	CASSQESPSGDAGANVLTF	TGCGCCAGCAGCCAAGAATCACCTAGCGGGGACGCTGGGGCCAACGTCCTGACTTTC
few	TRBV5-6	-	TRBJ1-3	CASSSSLSGNTIYF	TGTGCCAGCAGCTCCAGCCTCTCTGGAAACACCATATATTTT
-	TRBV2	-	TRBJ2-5	CASSDQGTTQETQYF	TGTGCCAGCAGTGACCAGGGTACGACTCAAGAGACCCAGTACTTC
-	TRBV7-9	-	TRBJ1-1	CASSLLSGVKAFF	TGTGCCAGCAGCTTGCTCTCGGGAGTTAAAGCTTTCTTT
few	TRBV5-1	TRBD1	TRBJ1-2	CASSPWTGGGYGYTF	TGCGCCAGCAGCCCTTGGACAGGGGGCGGGTATGGCTACACCTTC